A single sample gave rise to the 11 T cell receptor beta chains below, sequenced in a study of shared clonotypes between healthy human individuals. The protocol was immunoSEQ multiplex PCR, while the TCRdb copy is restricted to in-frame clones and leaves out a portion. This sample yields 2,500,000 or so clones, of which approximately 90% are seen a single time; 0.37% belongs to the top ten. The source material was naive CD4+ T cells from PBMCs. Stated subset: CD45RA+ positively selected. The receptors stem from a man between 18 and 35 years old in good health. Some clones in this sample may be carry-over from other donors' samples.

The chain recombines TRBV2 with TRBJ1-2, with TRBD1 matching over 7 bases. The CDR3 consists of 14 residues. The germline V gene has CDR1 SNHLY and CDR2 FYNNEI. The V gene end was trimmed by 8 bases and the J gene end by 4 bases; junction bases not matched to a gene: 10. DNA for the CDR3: TGTGCCAGCGCAAGACAGGGAAGTTTCTATGGCTACACCTTC. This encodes CASARQGSFYGYTF.

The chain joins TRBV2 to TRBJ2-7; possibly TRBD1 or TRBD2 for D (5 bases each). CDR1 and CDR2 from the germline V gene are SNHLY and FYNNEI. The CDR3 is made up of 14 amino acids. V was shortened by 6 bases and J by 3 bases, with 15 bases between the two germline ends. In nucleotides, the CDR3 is TGTGCCAGCAGCGCCCGGGACGGAGGCTACGAGCAGTACTTC. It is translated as CASSARDGGYEQYF.

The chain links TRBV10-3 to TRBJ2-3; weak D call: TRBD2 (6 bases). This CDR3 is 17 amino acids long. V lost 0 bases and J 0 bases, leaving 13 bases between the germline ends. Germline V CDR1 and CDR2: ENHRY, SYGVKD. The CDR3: CAISESHGGPSTDTQYF. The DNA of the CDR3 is TGTGCCATCAGTGAGTCGCACGGGGGTCCTAGCACAGATACGCAGTATTTT.

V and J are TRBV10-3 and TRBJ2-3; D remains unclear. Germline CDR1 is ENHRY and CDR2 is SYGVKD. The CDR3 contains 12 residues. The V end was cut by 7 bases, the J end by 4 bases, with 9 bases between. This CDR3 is CAIKGSSDTQYF. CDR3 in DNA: TGTGCCATCAAAGGGTCGTCAGATACGCAGTATTTT.

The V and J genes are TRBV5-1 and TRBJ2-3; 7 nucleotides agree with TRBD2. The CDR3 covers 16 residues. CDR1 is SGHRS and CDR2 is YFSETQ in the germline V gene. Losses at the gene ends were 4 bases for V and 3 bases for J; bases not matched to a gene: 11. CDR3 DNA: TGCGCCAGCAGCCCTCAGACTAGCCCACGGACAGATACGCAGTATTTT. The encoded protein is CASSPQTSPRTDTQYF.

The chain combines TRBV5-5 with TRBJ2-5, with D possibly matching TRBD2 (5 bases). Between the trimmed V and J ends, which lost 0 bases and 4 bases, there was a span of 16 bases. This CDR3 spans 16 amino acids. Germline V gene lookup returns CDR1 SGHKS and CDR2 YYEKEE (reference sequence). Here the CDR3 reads CASSLALVREGETQYF. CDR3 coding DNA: TGTGCCAGCAGCTTGGCCTTAGTGAGGGAAGGAGAGACCCAGTACTTC.

CDR3 nucleotides: TGTGCCAGCAGCCTGTTCTTGGGGGACGAAGCTTTCTTT. Protein: CASSLFLGDEAFF. V usage is TRBV5-4 and J usage is TRBJ1-1, with D perhaps matching TRBD1 (5 bases). This CDR3 has 13 residues. With 4 bases removed from V and 8 bases from J, the gap between germline ends came to 15 bases. Germline values: CDR1 SGHNT, CDR2 YYREEE (reference sequence).

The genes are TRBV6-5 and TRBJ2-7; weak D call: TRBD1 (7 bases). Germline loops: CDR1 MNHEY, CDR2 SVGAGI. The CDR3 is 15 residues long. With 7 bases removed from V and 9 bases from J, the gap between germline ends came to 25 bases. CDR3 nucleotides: TGTGCCAGCACCCCGCCAGGGGGGAGGTCTTTCGGGCAGTACTTC. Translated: CASTPPGGRSFGQYF.

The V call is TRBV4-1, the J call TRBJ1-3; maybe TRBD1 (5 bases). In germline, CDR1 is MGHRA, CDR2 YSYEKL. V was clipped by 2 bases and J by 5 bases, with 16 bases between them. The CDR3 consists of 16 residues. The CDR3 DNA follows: TGCGCCAGCAGCCAACCACTGACCGGGGGGAGAAACACCATATATTTT. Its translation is CASSQPLTGGRNTIYF.

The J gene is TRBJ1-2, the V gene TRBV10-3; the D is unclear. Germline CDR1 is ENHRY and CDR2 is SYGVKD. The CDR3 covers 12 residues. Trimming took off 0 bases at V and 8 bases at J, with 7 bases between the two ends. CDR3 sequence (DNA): TGTGCCATCAGTGAGTCGGCAGGCGGCTACACCTTC. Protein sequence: CAISESAGGYTF.

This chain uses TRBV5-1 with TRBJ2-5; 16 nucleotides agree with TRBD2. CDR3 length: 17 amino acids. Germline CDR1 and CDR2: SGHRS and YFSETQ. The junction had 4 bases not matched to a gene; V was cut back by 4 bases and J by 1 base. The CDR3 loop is CASSPGTSGRVQETQYF. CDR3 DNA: TGCGCCAGCAGCCCGGGGACTAGCGGGAGGGTCCAAGAGACCCAGTACTTC. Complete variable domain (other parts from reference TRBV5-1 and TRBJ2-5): KAGVTQTPRYLIKTRGQQVTLSCSPISGHRSVSWYQQTPGQGLQFLFEYFSETQRNKGNFPGRFSGRQFSNSRSEMNVSTLELGDSALYLCASSPGTSGRVQETQYFGPGTRLLVL.